This is a list of T cell receptor beta chains from one sample in a study of blood T cell repertoires in COVID-19. Method: immunoSEQ multiplex PCR; TCRdb's copy keeps in-frame clones and lacks some. The data contain about 23,000 clones, about nine tenths of them singletons. Sample: peripheral blood. These receptors all come from a human donor in a cohort sampled during active COVID-19. CDR3s include the opening cysteine and the closing phenylalanine or tryptophan. Each record gives: clone size, D gene, J gene, V gene, CDR3 DNA, CDR3 protein. D genes are given only for firm matches. Not every row has a clone size; where given, it reads once, few, many or a size class.

clone size: NA
D gene: NA
J gene: TRBJ2-3
V gene: TRBV20-1
CDR3 DNA: TGCAGTGCAACAACAGGAGATACGCAGTATTTT
CDR3 protein: CSATTGDTQYF

clone size: NA
D gene: NA
J gene: TRBJ1-2
V gene: TRBV3-1/TRBV3-2
CDR3 DNA: TGTGCCAGCAACCTCGGGACACCCGATTCTAACTATGGCTACACCTTC
CDR3 protein: CASNLGTPDSNYGYTF

clone size: once
D gene: TRBD2
J gene: TRBJ2-3
V gene: TRBV18
CDR3 DNA: TGTGCCAGCTCACCCTTTGGACTAGCGGGGTCCACAGATACGCAGTATTTT
CDR3 protein: CASSPFGLAGSTDTQYF

clone size: NA
D gene: TRBD2
J gene: TRBJ2-5
V gene: TRBV9
CDR3 DNA: TGTGCCAGCAGCGTAGGGTCTAGCGGGGGTTGGACCCAGTACTTC
CDR3 protein: CASSVGSSGGWTQYF

clone size: NA
D gene: TRBD1
J gene: TRBJ1-1
V gene: TRBV27
CDR3 DNA: TGTGCCAGCAGCCGGGACAGGGGATCAGCTTTCTTT
CDR3 protein: CASSRDRGSAFF

clone size: NA
D gene: NA
J gene: TRBJ1-2
V gene: TRBV4-1
CDR3 DNA: TGCGCCAGCAGCCCCGACAGTTGGGCAGGCATGATCGGCTACACCTTC
CDR3 protein: CASSPDSWAGMIGYTF

clone size: NA
D gene: TRBD1
J gene: TRBJ1-2
V gene: TRBV2
CDR3 DNA: TGTGCCAGCGGACATACCCTCAGACAGGGGGCACTTAACTATGGCTACACCTTC
CDR3 protein: CASGHTLRQGALNYGYTF

clone size: NA
D gene: TRBD1
J gene: TRBJ2-5
V gene: TRBV3-1/TRBV3-2
CDR3 DNA: TGTGCCAGCAGCCAAGGGGACAGGGGTGATCTAAGTAATCGGGAGACCCAGTACTTC
CDR3 protein: CASSQGDRGDLSNRETQYF

clone size: NA
D gene: TRBD1
J gene: TRBJ2-7
V gene: TRBV27
CDR3 DNA: TGTGCCAGCAGTTTATCGGGACAGAACCCCTACGAGCAGTACTTC
CDR3 protein: CASSLSGQNPYEQYF

clone size: once
D gene: NA
J gene: TRBJ1-1
V gene: TRBV9
CDR3 DNA: TGTGCCAGCAGCGCGACAGGACAGCCACTCGGGACTGAAGCTTTCTTT
CDR3 protein: CASSATGQPLGTEAFF

clone size: NA
D gene: TRBD1
J gene: TRBJ1-1
V gene: TRBV19
CDR3 DNA: TGTGCCAGTAGTCAGGCCAGGGGGCGCACGGCTTTCTTT
CDR3 protein: CASSQARGRTAFF

clone size: NA
D gene: TRBD1
J gene: TRBJ1-1
V gene: TRBV9
CDR3 DNA: TGTGCCAGCAGCGTAGGGAGGGGGGACAGTCATCGGAACACTGAAGCTTTCTTT
CDR3 protein: CASSVGRGDSHRNTEAFF

clone size: NA
D gene: NA
J gene: TRBJ1-6
V gene: TRBV11-2
CDR3 DNA: TGTGCCAGCAGCTTAGTGGCGTCCGGTGGGAGCTCCTATAATTCACCCCTCCACTTT
CDR3 protein: CASSLVASGGSSYNSPLHF

clone size: NA
D gene: NA
J gene: TRBJ2-2
V gene: TRBV6-5
CDR3 DNA: TGTGCCAGCAGTTATTACGGGACAGGGGAGCTGTTTTTT
CDR3 protein: CASSYYGTGELFF

clone size: NA
D gene: TRBD2
J gene: TRBJ2-3
V gene: TRBV5-4
CDR3 DNA: TGTGCCAGCAGCTTGGCCGGGCGGGGGAGAACAGATACGCAGTATTTT
CDR3 protein: CASSLAGRGRTDTQYF

clone size: once
D gene: NA
J gene: TRBJ1-2
V gene: TRBV18
CDR3 DNA: TGTGCCAGCTCTCCTTCCGGGGGTTATGGCTACACCTTC
CDR3 protein: CASSPSGGYGYTF

clone size: NA
D gene: NA
J gene: TRBJ1-5
V gene: TRBV5-1
CDR3 DNA: TGCGCCAGCAGCTTGGCGACAGGAAGCAATCAGCCCCAGCATTTT
CDR3 protein: CASSLATGSNQPQHF

clone size: NA
D gene: NA
J gene: TRBJ2-2
V gene: TRBV7-3
CDR3 DNA: TGTGCCAGCAGCCCTAACAGGGATACCGGGGAGCTGTTTTTT
CDR3 protein: CASSPNRDTGELFF

clone size: NA
D gene: NA
J gene: TRBJ1-2
V gene: TRBV27
CDR3 DNA: TGTGCCAGCAGTTTGTCTCGGACAGACGGCTACACCTTC
CDR3 protein: CASSLSRTDGYTF

clone size: once
D gene: NA
J gene: TRBJ2-3
V gene: TRBV6-5
CDR3 DNA: TGTGCCAGCGGCCAGGGGCCGGGCACAGATACGCAGTATTTT
CDR3 protein: CASGQGPGTDTQYF